The source of this T cell receptor (beta chain) is a study of shared clonotypes between healthy human individuals (dated by TCRdb to between 2020 and 2021). Concerning the study at large: The cohort comprised two women and a few men aged 18 to 49 years. Per donor, three plates each were used for CD4 naive and CD4 memory, two for CD8 naive, and one for CD8 memory. The study deeply sequenced blood TCR repertoires of several healthy adults to estimate repertoire size and the extent of clonotype sharing between individuals. Different laboratories and diverse techniques were used to prepare libraries and sequence TCR repertoires, to increase sequencing depth and limit assay-specific biases. Leukapheresis yielded between about 0.85 and 10 billion PBMCs per donor. The research as a whole found: Compared with non-shared clonotypes, clonotypes shared by all four sorted-subset donors had higher generation probabilities. Larger estimated clonotype richness was generally found for naive subsets than for memory subsets. Even with the large sequencing depth, rarefaction of the sorted-subset datasets indicated that sequencing was incomplete. The genetic and exposure-history diversity represented was limited by the small number of donors. Pairwise subsampling indicated that sequencing depth was expected to affect the degree of clonotype sharing among donors. When several donors were compared, the shared fraction of clonotypes was around 5% for naive CD4, roughly 3.3% for naive CD8, more than 2% for memory CD4, and less than 0.45% for memory CD8. Sampling was restricted to blood, and TCR repertoires in tissue are likely to differ from TCR repertoires in blood.

According to the germline V gene (reference sequence), CDR1 reads WNHNN and CDR2 reads SYGVQD. Deletion took 0 bases off V and 3 bases off J, with a span of 9 bases between the germline ends. The CDR3 goes from the cysteine to the phenylalanine over 14 residues. Only the CDR3 DNA stays, 42 bases, in frame from base 1. Using the deep immunoSEQ assay, TCR CDR3 regions were amplified from genomic DNA by multiplex PCR. For each cell subset, the extracted genomic DNA was distributed evenly across all wells of several immunoSEQ 96-well plates, and each plate served as one replicate. For sorted subsets, each replicate PCR was loaded with around 200 ng genomic DNA, equivalent to about 30,000 T cell genomes. Purified libraries were measured with a Qubit 3.0 fluorometer, size-checked on a Bioanalyzer 2100, and measured again with the KAPA Library Quantification kit. Each immunoSEQ 96-well plate was sequenced on its own single-read 150-cycle Illumina NextSeq 550 flow cell. As for the original processing: Because the immunoSEQ output held only junctional sequences and lacked quality scores, the filtering could not match the filtering applied to full-length reads. Sequences were annotated with PyIR, a Python wrapper for IgBLAST v1.9, and V/J genes and CDR3 were assigned using IMGT germline references. Any read was removed if the V/J assignment was weak (E-value above 1e-6), the CDR3 was missing, or the read contained stop codons, out-of-frame junctions, or ambiguous translated residues. V3J clonotypes were defined as sequences sharing the same inferred V gene, J gene, and CDR3 amino acid sequence. Percentage overlap between repertoires was calculated by dividing the number of shared unique clonotypes by the size of the smaller repertoire. RTK rarefaction, the Chao1 estimator, and Recon v2.1 estimates of unobserved clonotypes were used to assess repertoire richness. OLGA was used to compute generation probabilities for all TCRbeta clonotypes that the gDNA method yielded from four donors. As stored in TCRdb, this immuneACCESS dataset retains in-frame rearrangements with V and J assigned. A fraction of the clones does not appear; measured against another copy, unresolved V genes explain less than half of the discrepancy, and the remainder lacks a known reason. That table gives V, J and clone size, and the DNA gave D and trimming. For this sample there are 850,000 to 1,200,000 clones; 65% to 75% appear just once. The ten largest clonotypes hold approximately 1.5% of the sample.

A note on this clone: Its antigen has not been determined. Base qualities are not provided; no much larger clone lies one nucleotide away.

The donors were healthy, HIV-negative adults who had no recently reported acute infections or vaccinations. All donors were Caucasian adults living in Nashville, Tennessee, USA. CD4+ T cells were enriched by magnetic negative selection, after which naive cells were positively selected on CD45RA and the negative fraction was taken as the memory subset. After blood collection by leukapheresis, PBMCs were isolated using Ficoll-Histopaque density gradient centrifugation and then cryopreserved in the vapor phase of liquid nitrogen. Analytical flow cytometry was used to check the purity and quantity of every magnetically sorted T cell population. Each sorted fraction had its genomic DNA isolated and then quantified by UV absorbance on a Nanodrop 2000c.

The specimen sequenced was memory CD4+ T cells sorted from blood. The sample's cell subset or site label is to be understood as: CD45RA-negative fraction. This clonotype was sampled from a man between 18 and 35 years old in good health. The chain joins TRBV10-1 to TRBJ2-7; no D gene is confidently identified. In nucleotide form, the sequence is TGCGCCAGCAGTGAGTCGGGCAAGCGCTACGAGCAGTACTTC. It specifies CASSESGKRYEQYF.